The 24 T cell receptor beta chains below were found in one sample sequenced in a study of T cells in localized non-small cell lung cancer. The method was immunoSEQ multiplex PCR; TCRdb's version includes in-frame clones alone and lacks a portion of them. The sample records roughly 3,400 clones, roughly a quarter being singletons. Specimen: lung tumor tissue, collected before any cancer treatment. These receptors were taken from a woman aged 35 to 69 with stage I lung adenocarcinoma.

The chain recombines TRBV18 with TRBJ2-7; 9 bases are a match to TRBD1. Trimming removed 2 bases from V and 6 bases from J; junction bases left unmatched: 8. Per the germline V gene, CDR1 is KGHSH and CDR2 is LQKENI. This CDR3 spans 15 amino acids. CDR3 coding DNA: TGTGCCAGCTCACCAGGACGGGACAGGGTCTCCGAGCAGTACTTC. Amino acid sequence: CASSPGRDRVSEQYF.

This clone was seen more than once but under ten times. The CDR3 region has the DNA TGTGCCAGTAAGACAGCGGGTAACACTGAAGCTTTCTTT. Encoded protein: CASKTAGNTEAFF. The chain employs TRBV19 and TRBJ1-1; D is possibly TRBD1 (5 bases). This CDR3 spans 13 amino acids. V lost 7 bases, J lost 2 bases, and 11 bases lay in between. Germline CDR1 reads LNHDA; CDR2 reads SQIVND (reference sequence).

This chain links TRBV11-3 with TRBJ2-2; D uncertain. The CDR3 runs to 14 residues. The germline CDR1 and CDR2 sequences are SGHNT and YENEEA. The germline V and J ends were trimmed by 5 bases and 0 bases, with 7 bases remaining between them. For the CDR3, the DNA is TGTGCCAGCAGCCCTTTAGCGAACACCGGGGAGCTGTTTTTT. Residues: CASSPLANTGELFF.

The V and J genes are TRBV29-1 and TRBJ1-1, with D perhaps TRBD1 (5 bases). The germline V gene encodes CDR1 SQVTM and CDR2 ANQGSEA. The V gene lost 6 bases and the J gene lost 10 bases, with 21 bases spanning the gap. This CDR3 region has 13 residues. The CDR3 loop reads CSVRRGGDNGAFF. DNA of the CDR3: TGCAGCGTCCGACGGGGAGGGGATAACGGAGCTTTCTTT.

This clone is medium-sized in the sample. This sequence joins TRBV6-8 and TRBJ2-1, with D maybe TRBD2 (5 bases). CDR3 size: 14 residues. With 7 bases removed from V and 3 bases from J, the gap between germline ends came to 13 bases. Germline loops: CDR1 MNHGY, CDR2 SAAAGT. CDR3: CASKAADLYNEQFF. CDR3 bases: TGTGCCAGCAAAGCGGCGGATCTCTACAATGAGCAGTTCTTC.

About this clone itself: Additional DNA sequences in this sample encode the identical CDR3. This CDR3 reads CASSLGGYSNQPQHF. The DNA for the CDR3 is TGCGCCAGCAGCTTGGGGGGATATAGCAATCAGCCCCAGCATTTT. The chain employs TRBV5-1 and TRBJ1-5; D not resolved. Trimming took off 0 bases at V and 0 bases at J, with 7 bases between the two ends. Germline V gene sequence: CDR1 SGHRS, CDR2 YFSETQ. The CDR3 has 15 amino acids.

This chain joins TRBV14 and TRBJ1-1, with no clear D. V lost 1 base to trimming and J lost 1 base, with 13 bases between them. Germline lookup yields CDR1 SGHDN and CDR2 FVKESK. This CDR3 has 16 residues. CDR3 sequence (DNA): TGTGCCAGCAGCCAAGTGTGGGCGGAAAGGAACACTGAAGCTTTCTTT. It specifies CASSQVWAERNTEAFF.

By its share, this clone is medium-sized. CDR3 bases: TGTGCCAGCAGAACCGAACGGGGGGGCTCTACTGGGGCCAACGTCCTGACTTTC. The encoded protein is CASRTERGGSTGANVLTF. The chain is built from TRBV11-3 and TRBJ2-6, with 8 bases lining up with TRBD2. Germline V gene sequence: CDR1 SGHNT, CDR2 YENEEA. The CDR3 is 18 residues long. The V and J ends lost 6 bases and 2 bases, in that order; junction bases with no gene match: 12.

The chain recombines TRBV11-3 with TRBJ2-5; TRBD2 might be the D (5 bases). The CDR3 totals 14 residues. The V gene's germline CDR1 is SGHNT and CDR2 YENEEA. V lost 4 bases to trimming and J lost 5 bases, with 14 bases between them. The CDR3 spells CASSYRPRGETQYF. The CDR3 DNA is TGTGCCAGCAGCTACCGGCCCCGAGGGGAGACCCAGTACTTC. Looking up the rest from reference TRBV11-3 and TRBJ2-5 gives the full variable domain: EAGVVQSPRYKIIEKKQPVAFWCNPISGHNTLYWYLQNLGQGPELLIRYENEEAVDDSQLPKDRFSAERLKGVDSTLKIQPAELGDSAVYLCASSYRPRGETQYFGPGTRLLVL.

CDR3 DNA: TGCGCCAGCAGCTTGGTGGACAGCCCGGACTCACCCCTCCACTTT. Protein sequence: CASSLVDSPDSPLHF. This chain connects TRBV5-1 to TRBJ1-6, with D tentatively TRBD1 (6 bases). The V end lost 0 bases, the J end lost 10 bases, and 14 bases lay between the germline ends. CDR3 length: 15 residues. Per germline, CDR1 SGHRS and CDR2 YFSETQ.

This clone was found a few times. The rearrangement joins TRBV18 to TRBJ1-1; D is perhaps TRBD1 (5 bases). V shed 6 bases and J shed 2 bases, with 10 bases lying between them. This CDR3 has 13 residues. Looked up from germline, CDR1 is KGHSH and CDR2 is LQKENI. The CDR3 here is CASSLDRNTEAFF. The CDR3 region has the DNA TGTGCCAGCTCCCTCGACAGAAACACTGAAGCTTTCTTT.

This clone is a singleton in its sample. V is TRBV23-1 and J is TRBJ2-5; tentatively, D is TRBD2 (6 bases). TRBV23-1 is an ORF for which the function is uncertain. Trimming removed 0 bases at V and 3 bases at J, with 17 bases between. This CDR3 spans 17 amino acids. The CDR3: CASSQSTRDPVEETQYF. The DNA of the CDR3 is TGCGCCAGCAGTCAATCGACGCGGGACCCTGTTGAAGAGACCCAGTACTTC.

Only a few counts were recorded for this clone. The rearrangement links TRBV11-3 to TRBJ1-1; D remains unclear. Looked up from germline, CDR1 is SGHNT and CDR2 is YENEEA. With 4 bases removed from V and 1 base from J, the gap between germline ends came to 10 bases. The CDR3 totals 14 residues. The CDR3 bases are TGTGCCAGCAGCTCGACTCAGTGGAACACTGAAGCTTTCTTT. Its translation: CASSSTQWNTEAFF.

The chain carries TRBV30 and TRBJ2-6; D gene uncertain. The CDR3 runs to 14 residues. The germline V gene has CDR1 GTSNPN and CDR2 SVGIG (reference sequence). Trimming removed 8 bases at V and 0 bases at J, with 11 bases between. The CDR3 DNA reads TGTGCCCTCCAAACGGACTCTGGGGCCAACGTCCTGACTTTC. Encoded protein: CALQTDSGANVLTF.

A single count supports this clone. The V gene is TRBV14, the J gene TRBJ2-3, with 7 positions matching TRBD1. Germline loops: CDR1 SGHDN, CDR2 FVKESK. The V segment lost 7 bases and the J segment 2 bases; nucleotides outside the gene matches: 6. The CDR3 is made up of 14 amino acids. The CDR3 is CASKGQTLTDTQYF. Here the CDR3 DNA reads TGTGCCAGCAAGGGACAGACGCTCACAGATACGCAGTATTTT.

This clone was detected many times. The chain uses TRBV11-3 and TRBJ2-7; 7 bases agree with TRBD1. Germline V gene sequence: CDR1 SGHNT, CDR2 YENEEA. V was pared by 5 bases and J by 3 bases, with 13 bases of the junction left unmatched. The CDR3 extends over 16 amino acids. DNA of the CDR3: TGTGCCAGCAGCCGTATCCAGGGGGTTGGGGTCTACGAGCAGTACTTC. Translating it yields CASSRIQGVGVYEQYF.

The chain combines TRBV18 with TRBJ1-3; D possibly corresponds to TRBD1 (5 bases). The germline CDR1 and CDR2 sequences are KGHSH and LQKENI. The CDR3 is 14 residues long. V lost 3 bases to trimming and J lost 0 bases, with 6 bases between them. The chain's CDR3 is CASSPGGSGNTIYF. In DNA form, the CDR3 reads TGTGCCAGCTCACCTGGGGGCTCTGGAAACACCATATATTTT.

This chain links TRBV7-6 with TRBJ2-3; 12 nucleotides match TRBD2. Germline V gives CDR1 SGHVS, CDR2 FNYEAQ. The CDR3 is 16 residues long. Unmatched junction bases numbered 6, after V lost 3 bases and J lost 5 bases. The CDR3 coding sequence is TGTGCCAGCAGCTTGTGGGCTAGCGGGGGGGGAGATACGCAGTATTTT. As protein: CASSLWASGGGDTQYF. Using reference TRBV7-6 and TRBJ2-3 for the parts outside the CDR3, the full variable domain is GAGVSQSPRYKVTKRGQDVALRCDPISGHVSLYWYRQALGQGPEFLTYFNYEAQQDKSGLPNDRFSAERPEGSISTLTIQRTEQRDSAMYRCASSLWASGGGDTQYFGPGTRLTVL.

This clone is medium-sized within its sample. The chain carries TRBV6-8 and TRBJ1-2, with TRBD1 matching 8 bases. The V segment lost 5 bases and the J segment 6 bases; nucleotides outside the gene matches: 8. CDR1 is MNHGY, CDR2 SAAAGT, per germline. The CDR3 spans 14 residues. The chain's CDR3 is CASSETGARDGYTF. Here the CDR3 DNA reads TGTGCCAGCAGTGAGACAGGGGCAAGGGATGGCTACACCTTC.

The rearrangement uses TRBV19 and TRBJ1-2, with D maybe TRBD1 (5 bases). The CDR3 loop spans 13 amino acids. V lost 9 bases to trimming and J lost 0 bases, with 11 bases between them. Per germline, CDR1 LNHDA and CDR2 SQIVND (reference sequence). CDR3 DNA: TGTGCCAGCGAGGGGATGGCTAACTATGGCTACACCTTC. Residues: CASEGMANYGYTF.

This clone has more than one count but fewer than ten. V is TRBV6-8 and J is TRBJ2-3; no clear D gene. The V end lost 8 bases, the J end lost 3 bases, and 21 bases lay between the germline ends. Germline V lookup: CDR1 MNHGY, CDR2 SAAAGT. The CDR3 is 16 amino acids. CDR3 loop: CASRFNGQKNTDTQYF. The CDR3 DNA reads TGTGCCAGCCGCTTCAACGGGCAGAAGAATACAGATACGCAGTATTTT.

V is TRBV19 and J is TRBJ2-7; D is perhaps TRBD1 (5 bases). V lost 3 bases and J 6 bases, leaving 15 bases between the germline ends. CDR3 length: 14 amino acids. Germline lookup yields CDR1 LNHDA and CDR2 SQIVND (reference sequence). The CDR3 loop is CASSMGQASLEQYF. CDR3 bases: TGTGCCAGTAGTATGGGGCAGGCATCGCTCGAGCAGTACTTC.

The chain uses TRBV11-3 and TRBJ2-4, with D perhaps TRBD1 or TRBD2 (6 bases each). The CDR3 sequence is 15 residues long. V was pared by 5 bases and J by 5 bases, with 16 bases between. Germline V gives CDR1 SGHNT, CDR2 YENEEA. This CDR3 is CASSRTTGNQNIQYF. For the CDR3, the DNA is TGTGCCAGCAGCCGGACTACAGGGAACCAAAACATTCAGTACTTC.

The sample holds a few counts of this clone. The gene calls are TRBV14 and TRBJ2-5, with TRBD2 matching over 9 bases. This CDR3 spans 14 amino acids. Germline CDR1 reads SGHDN; CDR2 reads FVKESK. V dropped 4 bases and J dropped 6; count of bases not matched to a gene: 6. The CDR3 DNA follows: TGTGCCAGCAGCCCTCTAGCGGGAAGCAAGACCCAGTACTTC. It yields the protein CASSPLAGSKTQYF.